This T cell receptor beta chain was observed in a study of T cell responses to AZD1222 COVID-19 vaccine. Whole-study findings and limits: There were mostly white British donors and more females than males, and clonal diversity was possibly underestimated.

The table came from immunoSEQ multiplex PCR; TCRdb's copy has only in-frame clones and leaves some out. The repertoire includes 110,000 to 150,000 clones, 88% of them detected once, and 3.1% sits in the top ten. It was second doses at about 4 or about 12 weeks that were pooled. About this clone itself: Its cognate antigen is unknown.

The CDR3 totals 12 residues. V lost 3 bases to trimming and J lost 5 bases, with 7 bases between them. CDR1 and CDR2 (germline): MDHEN, SYDVKM. This clonotype originated in an adult who received the AZD1222 COVID-19 vaccine. The rearrangement joins TRBV28 to TRBJ1-2; D not certain. Sequences were derived from peripheral blood, sampled 28 days after the second AZD1222 dose. CDR3 loop: CASSFMEYGYTF. Written as DNA, the CDR3 is TGTGCCAGCAGTTTCATGGAGTATGGCTACACCTTC.